This is a list of T cell receptor beta chains from one sample in a study of cytomegalovirus exposure and HLA in healthy donors. Profiling relied on immunoSEQ multiplex PCR, and the TCRdb table lists in-frame clones only, not all of them. The sample carries 150,000 to 200,000 clones, over 70% recorded once. The source material was PBMCs. Receptors were obtained from a male donor in good health and CMV-seronegative. Both conserved end residues are trimmed from each CDR3.

TRBV19	TRBJ1-1	ASSIRQGVRNTEAF
TRBV21-1	TRBJ2-3	ASSSLLDTYRTDTQY
TRBV19	TRBJ1-2	ARPGQEPIHYGYT
TRBV5-6	TRBJ1-2	ASSWGQGRSGYT
TRBV30	TRBJ1-4	AWRGPVNKLF
TRBV6-1	TRBJ2-7	ASRGVRQGEHEQY
TRBV6-5	TRBJ1-1	ASSYWQGGTEAF
TRBV5-1	TRBJ2-7	ASSFQISGTSGYEQY
TRBV28	TRBJ2-2	ASSSGGTNTGELF
TRBV5-4	TRBJ2-5	ASSFGLARETQY
TRBV11-2	TRBJ2-3	ASSFWWGRANTQY